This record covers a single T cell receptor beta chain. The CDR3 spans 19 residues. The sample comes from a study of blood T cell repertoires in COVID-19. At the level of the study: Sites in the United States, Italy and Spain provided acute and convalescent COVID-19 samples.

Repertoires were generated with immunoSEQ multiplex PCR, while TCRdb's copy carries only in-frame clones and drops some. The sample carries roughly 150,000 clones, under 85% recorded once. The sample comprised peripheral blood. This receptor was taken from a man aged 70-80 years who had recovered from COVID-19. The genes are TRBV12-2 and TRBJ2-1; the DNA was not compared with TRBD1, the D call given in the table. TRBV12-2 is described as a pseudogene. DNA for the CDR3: TGTGCAAGTCGCTCTAAGACAGGGCCCGTAGAGAGGTTCTACAATGAGCAGTTCTTC. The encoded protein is CASRSKTGPVERFYNEQFF.